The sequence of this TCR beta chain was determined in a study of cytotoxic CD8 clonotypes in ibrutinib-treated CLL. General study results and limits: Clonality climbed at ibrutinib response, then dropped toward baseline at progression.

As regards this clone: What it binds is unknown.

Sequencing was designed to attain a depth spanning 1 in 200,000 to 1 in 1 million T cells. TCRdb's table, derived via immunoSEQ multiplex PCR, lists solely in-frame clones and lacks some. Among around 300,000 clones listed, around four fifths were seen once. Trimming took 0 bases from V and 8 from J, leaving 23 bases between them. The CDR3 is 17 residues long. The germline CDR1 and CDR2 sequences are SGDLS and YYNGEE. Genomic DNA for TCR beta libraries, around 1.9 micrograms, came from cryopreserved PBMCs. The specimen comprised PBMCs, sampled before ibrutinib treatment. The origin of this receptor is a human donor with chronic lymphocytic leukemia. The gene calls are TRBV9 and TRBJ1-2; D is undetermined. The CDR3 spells CASSVATRQDQKHGYTF. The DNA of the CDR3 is TGTGCCAGCAGCGTAGCTACCCGTCAGGACCAGAAACACGGCTACACCTTC.